The sequence of this TCR beta chain was determined in a study of response to subunit inactivated influenza vaccine. This CDR3 has 15 residues. Germline V lookup: CDR1 SEHNR, CDR2 FQNEAQ (reference sequence). V lost 5 bases, J lost 8 bases, and 6 bases stayed unmatched. TCRdb re-derived calls from the RT-PCR reads in MiXCR, one entry per CDR3 protein. This table has roughly 630,000 distinct CDR3 sequences, 14% appearing once. This clonotype has more than one count but fewer than ten. This chain links TRBV7-9 with TRBJ1-6, with 10 bases aligning to TRBD1. Sequenced here: PBMCs from blood, sampled around two weeks before vaccination. This clonotype was sampled from a man aged 45-65 years who received an inactivated influenza vaccine. The CDR3 loop reads CASSLGTGADSPLHF. The CDR3 coding sequence is TGTGCCAGCAGCCTGGGGACAGGGGCAGATTCACCCCTCCACTTT.